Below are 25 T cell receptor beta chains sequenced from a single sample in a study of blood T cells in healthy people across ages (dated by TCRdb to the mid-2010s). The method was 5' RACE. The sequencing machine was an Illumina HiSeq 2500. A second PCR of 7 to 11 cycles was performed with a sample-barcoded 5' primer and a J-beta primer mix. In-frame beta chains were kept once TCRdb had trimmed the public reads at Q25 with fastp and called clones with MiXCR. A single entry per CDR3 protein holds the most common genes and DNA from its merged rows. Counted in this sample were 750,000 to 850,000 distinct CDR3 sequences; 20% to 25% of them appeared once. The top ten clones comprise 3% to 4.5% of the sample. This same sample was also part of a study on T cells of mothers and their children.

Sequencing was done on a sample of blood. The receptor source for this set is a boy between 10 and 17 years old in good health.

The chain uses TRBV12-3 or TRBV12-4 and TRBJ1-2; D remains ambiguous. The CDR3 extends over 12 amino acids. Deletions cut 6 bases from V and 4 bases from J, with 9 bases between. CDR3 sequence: CASRDLGYGYTF. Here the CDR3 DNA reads TGTGCCAGCAGGGACCTGGGCTATGGCTACACCTTC.

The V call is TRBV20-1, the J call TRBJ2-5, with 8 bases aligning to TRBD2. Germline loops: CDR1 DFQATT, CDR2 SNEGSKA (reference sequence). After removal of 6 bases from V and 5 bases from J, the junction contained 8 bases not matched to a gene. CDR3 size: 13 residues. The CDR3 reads CSAGRGEMETQYF. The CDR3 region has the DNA TGCAGTGCCGGGAGGGGGGAAATGGAGACCCAGTACTTC.

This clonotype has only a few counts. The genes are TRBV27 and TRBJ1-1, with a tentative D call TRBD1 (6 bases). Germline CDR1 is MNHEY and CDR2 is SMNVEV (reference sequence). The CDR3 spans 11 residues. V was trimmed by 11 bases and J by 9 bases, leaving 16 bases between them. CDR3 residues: CAVGGGGQAFF. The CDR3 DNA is TGTGCCGTCGGGGGTGGGGGCCAAGCTTTCTTT.

The CDR3 protein is CASSLLRFGIQYF. The DNA for the CDR3 is TGTGCCAGCAGTTTGCTTAGGTTCGGCATTCAGTACTTC. The gene calls are TRBV28 and TRBJ2-4, with no clear D. Germline V gene lookup returns CDR1 MDHEN and CDR2 SYDVKM. CDR3 length: 13 amino acids. Between the trimmed V and J ends, which lost 3 bases and 9 bases, there was a span of 12 bases.

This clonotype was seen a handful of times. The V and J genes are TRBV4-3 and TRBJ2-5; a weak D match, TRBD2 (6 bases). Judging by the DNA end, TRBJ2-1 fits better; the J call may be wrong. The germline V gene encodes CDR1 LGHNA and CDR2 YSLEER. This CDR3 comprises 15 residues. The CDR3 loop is CASSQEGDSYNEQFF. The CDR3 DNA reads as TGCGCCAGCAGCCAAGAAGGGGACTCGTACAATGAGCAGTTCTTC.

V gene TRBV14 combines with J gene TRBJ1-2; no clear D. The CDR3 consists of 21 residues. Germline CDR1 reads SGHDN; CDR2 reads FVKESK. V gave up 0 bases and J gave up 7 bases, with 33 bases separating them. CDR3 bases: TGTGCCAGCAGCCAAGAAGTTGGAACACGGGTCATAATGCCCAAGGACGGTGGCTACACCTTC. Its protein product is CASSQEVGTRVIMPKDGGYTF.

CDR3 nucleotides: TGTGCCAGCAGTACGAACCGGGACAGGGGACTGGACATTCAGTACTTC. Protein: CASSTNRDRGLDIQYF. The chain is built from TRBV28 and TRBJ2-4, with TRBD1 matching 10 bases. Germline CDR1 MDHEN, CDR2 SYDVKM. The CDR3 consists of 16 residues. The trim removed 5 bases at V and 8 bases at J, leaving 12 bases unmatched. The full variable domain, completed using reference TRBV28 and TRBJ2-4, is DVKVTQSSRYLVKRTGEKVFLECVQDMDHENMFWYRQDPGLGLRLIYFSYDVKMKEKGDIPEGYSVSREKKERFSLILESASTNQTSMYLCASSTNRDRGLDIQYFGAGTRLSVL.

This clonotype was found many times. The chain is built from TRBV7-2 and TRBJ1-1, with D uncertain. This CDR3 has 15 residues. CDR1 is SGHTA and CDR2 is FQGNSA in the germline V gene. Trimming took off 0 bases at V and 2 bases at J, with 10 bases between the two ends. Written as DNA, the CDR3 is TGTGCCAGCAGCTTAGCGTGGGATTATAACACTGAAGCTTTCTTT. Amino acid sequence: CASSLAWDYNTEAFF.

The CDR3 here is CASSEWGNGETQYF. The CDR3 DNA follows: TGTGCCAGCAGTGAATGGGGGAATGGAGAGACCCAGTACTTC. The J gene is TRBJ2-5, the V gene TRBV2, with D tentatively TRBD1 or TRBD2 (5 bases each). Trimming took 2 bases from V and 4 from J, leaving 11 bases between them. There are 14 residues in the CDR3. Germline V CDR1 and CDR2: SNHLY, FYNNEI.

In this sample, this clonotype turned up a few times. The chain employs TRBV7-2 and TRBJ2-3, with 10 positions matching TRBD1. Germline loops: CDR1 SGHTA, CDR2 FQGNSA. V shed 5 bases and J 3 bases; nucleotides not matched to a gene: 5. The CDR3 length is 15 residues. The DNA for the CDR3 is TGTGCCAGCAGCCAAGGACAGGGGGTTACAGATACGCAGTATTTT. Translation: CASSQGQGVTDTQYF.

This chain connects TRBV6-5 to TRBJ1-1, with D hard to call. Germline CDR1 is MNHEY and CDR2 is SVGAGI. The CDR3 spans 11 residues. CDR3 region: CASGINPEAFF. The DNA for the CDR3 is TGTGCGAGCGGGATCAACCCTGAAGCTTTCTTT.

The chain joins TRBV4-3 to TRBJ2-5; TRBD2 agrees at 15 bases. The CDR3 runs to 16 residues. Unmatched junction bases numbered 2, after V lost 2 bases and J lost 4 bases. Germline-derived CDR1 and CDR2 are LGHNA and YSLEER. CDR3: CASSQRGLAGGETQYF. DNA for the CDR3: TGCGCCAGCAGCCAAAGGGGACTAGCGGGAGGAGAGACCCAGTACTTC.

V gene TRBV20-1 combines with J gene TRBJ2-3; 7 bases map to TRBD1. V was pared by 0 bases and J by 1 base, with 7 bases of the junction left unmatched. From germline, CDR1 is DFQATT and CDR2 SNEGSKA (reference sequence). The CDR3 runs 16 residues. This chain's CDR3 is CSARDFGQAGTDTQYF. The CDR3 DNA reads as TGCAGTGCTAGAGATTTTGGACAGGCCGGCACAGATACGCAGTATTTT.

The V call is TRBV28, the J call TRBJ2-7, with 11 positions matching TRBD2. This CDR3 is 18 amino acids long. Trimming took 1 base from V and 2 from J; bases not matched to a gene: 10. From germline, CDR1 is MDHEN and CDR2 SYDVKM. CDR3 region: CASSLSHLTSGDTYEQYF. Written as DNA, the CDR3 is TGTGCCAGCAGTTTATCCCATCTGACTAGCGGGGATACCTACGAGCAGTACTTC. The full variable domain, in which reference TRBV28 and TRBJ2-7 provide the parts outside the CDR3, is DVKVTQSSRYLVKRTGEKVFLECVQDMDHENMFWYRQDPGLGLRLIYFSYDVKMKEKGDIPEGYSVSREKKERFSLILESASTNQTSMYLCASSLSHLTSGDTYEQYFGPGTRLTVT.

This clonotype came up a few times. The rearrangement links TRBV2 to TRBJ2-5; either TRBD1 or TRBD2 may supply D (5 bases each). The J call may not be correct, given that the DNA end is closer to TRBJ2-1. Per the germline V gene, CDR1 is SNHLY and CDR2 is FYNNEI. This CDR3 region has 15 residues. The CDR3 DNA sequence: TGTGCCAGCCCAACCGGGACCCAACTTTTCAATGAGCAGTTCTTC. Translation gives CASPTGTQLFNEQFF.

The chain's CDR3 is CSVELGLAGAEQYF. As DNA, the CDR3 is TGCAGCGTTGAACTTGGACTAGCGGGGGCCGAGCAGTACTTC. The chain is built from TRBV29-1 and TRBJ2-7; TRBD2 agrees at 13 bases. Germline V CDR1 and CDR2: SQVTM, ANQGSEA. V trimming: 2 bases; J trimming: 6 bases; junction bases outside the gene matches: 4. The CDR3 covers 14 residues.

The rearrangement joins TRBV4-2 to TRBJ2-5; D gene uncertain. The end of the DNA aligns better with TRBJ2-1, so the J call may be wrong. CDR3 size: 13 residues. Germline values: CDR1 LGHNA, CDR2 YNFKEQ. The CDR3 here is CASSQQTADEQFF. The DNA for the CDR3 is TGTGCCAGCAGCCAGCAAACTGCGGATGAGCAGTTCTTC.

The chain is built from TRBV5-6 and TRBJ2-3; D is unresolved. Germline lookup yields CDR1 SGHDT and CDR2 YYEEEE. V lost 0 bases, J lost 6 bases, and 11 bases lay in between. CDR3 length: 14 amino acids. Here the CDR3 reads CASSLASPPDTQYF. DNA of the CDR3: TGTGCCAGCAGCTTGGCCTCTCCCCCCGATACGCAGTATTTT. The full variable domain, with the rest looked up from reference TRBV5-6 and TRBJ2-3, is DAGVTQSPTHLIKTRGQQVTLRCSPKSGHDTVSWYQQALGQGPQFIFQYYEEEERQRGNFPDRFSGHQFPNYSSELNVNALLLGDSALYLCASSLASPPDTQYFGPGTRLTVL.

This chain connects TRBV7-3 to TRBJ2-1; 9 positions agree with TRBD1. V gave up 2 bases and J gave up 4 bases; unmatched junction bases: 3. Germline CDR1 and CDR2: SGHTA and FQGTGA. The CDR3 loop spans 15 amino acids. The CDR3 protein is CASSLLGQGYNEQFF. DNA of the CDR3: TGTGCCAGCAGCTTACTCGGACAGGGGTACAATGAGCAGTTCTTC. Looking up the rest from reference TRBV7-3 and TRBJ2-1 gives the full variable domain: GAGVSQTPSNKVTEKGKYVELRCDPISGHTALYWYRQSLGQGPEFLIYFQGTGAADDSGLPNDRFFAVRPEGSVSTLKIQRTERGDSAVYLCASSLLGQGYNEQFFGPGTRLTVL.

CDR3 in amino acids: CASSFMDRGLHPNYEQYF. The CDR3 coding sequence is TGTGCCAGCAGCTTCATGGACAGGGGCCTCCATCCCAACTACGAGCAGTACTTC. This rearrangement joins TRBV7-6 to TRBJ2-7, with 9 bases aligning to TRBD1. V shed 3 bases and J 3 bases; nucleotides not matched to a gene: 15. Looked up from germline, CDR1 is SGHVS and CDR2 is FNYEAQ. This CDR3 spans 18 amino acids. Combining the CDR3 with reference TRBV7-6 and TRBJ2-7 gives the whole variable domain GAGVSQSPRYKVTKRGQDVALRCDPISGHVSLYWYRQALGQGPEFLTYFNYEAQQDKSGLPNDRFSAERPEGSISTLTIQRTEQRDSAMYRCASSFMDRGLHPNYEQYFGPGTRLTVT.

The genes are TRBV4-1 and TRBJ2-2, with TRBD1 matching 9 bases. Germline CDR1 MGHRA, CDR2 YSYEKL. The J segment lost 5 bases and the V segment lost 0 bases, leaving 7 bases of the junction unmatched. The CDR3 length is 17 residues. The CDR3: CASSQDSGDRATGELFF. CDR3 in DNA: TGCGCCAGCAGCCAAGATTCGGGGGACAGGGCAACCGGGGAGCTGTTTTTT.

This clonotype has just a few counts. The CDR3 region is CSARDTSGISSYNEQFF. In nucleotides, the CDR3 is TGCAGTGCTAGAGATACTAGCGGCATCAGCTCCTACAATGAGCAGTTCTTC. The rearrangement joins TRBV20-1 to TRBJ2-1; 8 nucleotides match TRBD2. CDR1 and CDR2 from the germline V gene are DFQATT and SNEGSKA (reference sequence). V shed 0 bases and J 0 bases; nucleotides not matched to a gene: 7. This CDR3 spans 17 amino acids.

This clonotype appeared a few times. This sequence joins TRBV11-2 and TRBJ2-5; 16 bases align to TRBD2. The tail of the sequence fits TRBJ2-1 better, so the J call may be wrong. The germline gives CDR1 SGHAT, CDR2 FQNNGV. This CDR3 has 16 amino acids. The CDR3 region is CASSLGTSGGADEQFF. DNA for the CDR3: TGTGCCAGCAGCTTGGGGACTAGCGGGGGGGCAGACGAGCAGTTCTTC.

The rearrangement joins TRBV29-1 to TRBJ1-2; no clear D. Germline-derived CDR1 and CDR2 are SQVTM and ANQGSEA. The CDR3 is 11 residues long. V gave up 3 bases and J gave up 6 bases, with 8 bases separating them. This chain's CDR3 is CSVEGRDGYTF. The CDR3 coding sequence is TGCAGCGTTGAGGGCCGAGATGGCTACACCTTC. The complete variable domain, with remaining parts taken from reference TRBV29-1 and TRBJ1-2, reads SAVISQKPSRDICQRGTSLTIQCQVDSQVTMMFWYRQQPGQSLTLIATANQGSEATYESGFVIDKFPISRPNLTFSTLTVSNMSPEDSSIYLCSVEGRDGYTFGSGTRLTVV.

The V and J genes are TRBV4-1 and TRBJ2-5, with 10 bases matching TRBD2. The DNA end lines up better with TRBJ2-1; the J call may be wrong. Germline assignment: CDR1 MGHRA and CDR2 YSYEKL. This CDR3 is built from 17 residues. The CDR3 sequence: CASSQDVSGRALNEQFF. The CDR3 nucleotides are TGCGCCAGCAGCCAAGATGTAAGCGGGAGGGCCCTCAATGAGCAGTTCTTC.